This T cell receptor beta chain was sequenced for a study of identical twins. This clonotype was seen ten or more times. Antigen specificity is unknown. The CDR3 contains 16 residues. Germline V lookup: CDR1 SQVTM, CDR2 ANQGSEA. V shed 4 bases and J shed 0 bases, with 15 bases lying between them. Findings and limits, study-wide: A cross-sectional statistical analysis, not follow-up of the same donors, supported the conclusions. Zero-insertion results could be subject to partial confounding by invariant MAIT and iNKT cells.

Unique molecular identifiers were present on the cDNA, and a universal primer site came from template switching. TCRdb itself ran the 5' RACE reads through MiXCR, one entry per CDR3 protein. The sample lists about 690,000 distinct CDR3 sequences, 20% to 25% occurring once. This sample also appeared in a second study, on T cells expressing NK-cell markers. Per that study: Sequenced donors, eight in total, included seven who were HCMV-seropositive and one who was seronegative.

The receptor was derived from a woman between 18 and 30 years old in good health. The rearrangement links TRBV29-1 to TRBJ2-2; D tentatively reads TRBD1 or TRBD2 (6 bases each). Specimen: PBMCs. Here the CDR3 DNA reads TGCAGCGTTGCGGGGGCGGCCACGGCGAACACCGGGGAGCTGTTTTTT. Encoded protein: CSVAGAATANTGELFF.